Each of the 32 T cell receptor beta chains below was sequenced from the same sample in a study of control samples from healthy donors and cancer patients. Clones were sequenced by immunoSEQ multiplex PCR, and TCRdb holds only the in-frame ones, with some missing. Among approximately 90,000 clones listed, 88% were seen once. The sequencing input was blood. The receptor source for this set is an older woman in good health.

The chain uses TRBV5-1 and TRBJ1-1; 8 bases line up with TRBD1. The J segment lost 4 bases and the V segment lost 4 bases, leaving 9 bases of the junction unmatched. The CDR3 covers 15 residues. Germline-derived CDR1 and CDR2 are SGHRS and YFSETQ. The chain's CDR3 is CASSPSTGAVTEAFF. The CDR3 DNA reads TGCGCCAGCAGCCCGTCGACAGGGGCGGTCACTGAAGCTTTCTTT.

The rearrangement links TRBV10-1 to TRBJ2-7; D is ambiguous. The V gene's germline CDR1 is WNHNN and CDR2 SYGVQD (reference sequence). This CDR3 spans 13 amino acids. Trimming cost V 4 bases and J 2 bases, with 9 bases left between them. This CDR3 is CASSVDPTYEQYF. The CDR3 coding sequence is TGCGCCAGCAGTGTAGACCCTACCTACGAGCAGTACTTC.

The rearrangement links TRBV7-8 to TRBJ1-2, with a tentative D call TRBD1 (5 bases). The germline V gene encodes CDR1 SGHVS and CDR2 FQNEAQ. Trimming cost V 5 bases and J 5 bases, with 18 bases left between them. This CDR3 region has 15 residues. CDR3 sequence (DNA): TGTGCCAGCAGCCCCCAGACAGATCGAATTTATGGCTACACCTTC. Translated: CASSPQTDRIYGYTF.

A single count supports this clone. This sequence joins TRBV19 and TRBJ1-1; D gene uncertain. Per the germline V gene, CDR1 is LNHDA and CDR2 is SQIVND (reference sequence). This CDR3 comprises 13 residues. V was trimmed by 4 bases and J by 2 bases, leaving 8 bases between them. CDR3 coding DNA: TGTGCCAGTAGTAGCAGAACAAACACTGAAGCTTTCTTT. Translation gives CASSSRTNTEAFF.

The table lists this clone with a count of one. J is TRBJ2-3 and V is TRBV30; 8 bases align to TRBD1. CDR1 GTSNPN and CDR2 SVGIG come from the germline V gene (reference sequence). V lost 5 bases, J lost 6 bases, and 7 bases stayed unmatched. The CDR3 extends over 13 amino acids. CDR3 region: CAWSTGDYDTQYF. The DNA of the CDR3 is TGTGCCTGGTCGACAGGGGATTACGATACGCAGTATTTT.

The chain couples TRBV19 to TRBJ1-6; D may be TRBD1 (6 bases). The V gene's germline CDR1 is LNHDA and CDR2 SQIVND (reference sequence). The CDR3 has 14 amino acids. V was cut by 3 bases and J by 7 bases, with 10 bases left in between. The CDR3 sequence: CASSITGTNSPLHF. In DNA form, the CDR3 reads TGTGCCAGTAGTATCACAGGGACGAATTCACCCCTCCACTTT.

This chain connects TRBV12-3 or TRBV12-4 to TRBJ1-1; perhaps TRBD1 as D (5 bases). This CDR3 region has 13 residues. V was cut by 4 bases and J by 1 base, with 7 bases left in between. CDR3 amino acids: CASSWGRNTEAFF. CDR3 in DNA: TGTGCCAGCAGTTGGGGACGGAACACTGAAGCTTTCTTT.

This chain links TRBV5-1 with TRBJ2-7; TRBD1 matches 10 bases. V was clipped by 4 bases and J by 8 bases; unmatched bases: 3. The germline CDR1 and CDR2 sequences are SGHRS and YFSETQ. The length of the CDR3 is 12 residues. CDR3 sequence: CASSHDRGQQYF. CDR3 nucleotide sequence: TGCGCCAGCAGCCACGACAGGGGGCAGCAGTACTTC.

The genes are TRBV10-2 and TRBJ1-5; D not resolved. The CDR3 runs 13 residues. V was clipped by 3 bases and J by 1 base, with 4 bases between them. Germline CDR1 reads WSHSY; CDR2 reads SAAADI. The CDR3 loop is CASSDTSNQPQHF. The CDR3 DNA reads TGCGCCAGCAGTGATACCAGCAATCAGCCCCAGCATTTT.

The chain employs TRBV24-1 and TRBJ2-2; 8 positions agree with TRBD1. CDR1 KGHDR and CDR2 SFDVKD come from the germline V gene. The CDR3 runs 14 residues. Trimming removed 8 bases from V and 6 bases from J; junction bases left unmatched: 7. The CDR3 is CATMGAGGSGELFF. CDR3 DNA sequence: TGTGCCACCATGGGTGCAGGGGGCTCCGGGGAGCTGTTTTTT.

The genes are TRBV19 and TRBJ2-5, with 8 bases that match TRBD2. Germline V gene lookup returns CDR1 LNHDA and CDR2 SQIVND (reference sequence). This CDR3 is built from 15 residues. The V and J ends lost 3 bases and 2 bases, in that order; junction bases with no gene match: 5. The CDR3 DNA sequence: TGTGCCAGTAGTATGGCCGGGAGGGCACAAGAGACCCAGTACTTC. Translation gives CASSMAGRAQETQYF.

The chain recombines TRBV5-1 with TRBJ2-6, with no clear D. The CDR3 has 15 amino acids. Germline CDR1 is SGHRS and CDR2 is YFSETQ. The V end was cut by 3 bases, the J end by 2 bases, with 9 bases between. The CDR3 DNA sequence: TGCGCCAGCAGCTCAACGGCAGCTGGGGCCAACGTCCTGACTTTC. Its translation is CASSSTAAGANVLTF.

V usage is TRBV4-3 and J usage is TRBJ2-1; the match to TRBD2 covers 11 bases. Germline-derived CDR1 and CDR2 are LGHNA and YSLEER. The CDR3 has 16 amino acids. The J segment lost 6 bases and the V segment lost 0 bases, leaving 4 bases of the junction unmatched. The CDR3 bases are TGCGCCAGCAGCCAAGATCGACTAGCGGGACCCAATGAGCAGTTCTTC. Protein: CASSQDRLAGPNEQFF.

This clone is a singleton in its sample. The chain employs TRBV7-2 and TRBJ1-1; 7 bases align to TRBD1. Germline V lookup: CDR1 SGHTA, CDR2 FQGNSA. J was trimmed by 5 bases and V by 5 bases; bases with no gene match: 5. This CDR3 spans 13 amino acids. The CDR3, as DNA: TGTGCCAGCAGCAGGGGGCGCGGGACTGAAGCTTTCTTT. Residues: CASSRGRGTEAFF.

V and J are TRBV5-1 and TRBJ2-7; 11 bases are shared with TRBD1. This CDR3 contains 14 residues. V shed 4 bases and J 7 bases; nucleotides not matched to a gene: 7. Germline V lookup: CDR1 SGHRS, CDR2 YFSETQ. The CDR3 nucleotides are TGCGCCAGCAGCATCGGACAGGGGGCGCGAGAGCAGTACTTC. Its protein product is CASSIGQGAREQYF.

The genes are TRBV6-6 and TRBJ2-1; maybe TRBD2 (5 bases). CDR1 is MNHNY and CDR2 is SVGAGI in the germline V gene (reference sequence). The CDR3 extends over 14 amino acids. Trimming left V 0 bases short and J 12 bases short, with 15 bases between. The CDR3: CASSYSRTPPGQFF. DNA of the CDR3: TGTGCCAGCAGTTACTCGAGGACTCCGCCAGGGCAGTTCTTC.

The chain couples TRBV19 to TRBJ1-1; unclear D gene. V shed 3 bases and J shed 2 bases, with 10 bases lying between them. CDR1 is LNHDA and CDR2 is SQIVND in the germline V gene (reference sequence). The CDR3 runs to 14 residues. The CDR3 region has the DNA TGTGCCAGTAGTATTTCTAGGCTAAACACTGAAGCTTTCTTT. This gives the protein CASSISRLNTEAFF. Based on the CDR3 plus reference TRBV19 and TRBJ1-1, the full variable domain is DGGITQSPKYLFRKEGQNVTLSCEQNLNHDAMYWYRQDPGQGLRLIYYSQIVNDFQKGDIAEGYSVSREKKESFPLTVTSAQKNPTAFYLCASSISRLNTEAFFGQGTRLTVV.

This chain joins TRBV25-1 and TRBJ2-7; unclear D gene. V lost 5 bases and J lost 3, with 17 bases in between. The CDR3 is 15 amino acids. CDR1 is MGHDK, CDR2 SYGVNS, per germline. The CDR3 DNA reads as TGTGCCAGCAGTTCCCCAGTTTCGGGTGGCTACGAGCAGTACTTC. This translates into CASSSPVSGGYEQYF.

This chain uses TRBV3-1 (or the pseudogene TRBV3-2) with TRBJ2-3; 7 positions match TRBD1. The CDR3 spans 16 residues. Germline V gene lookup returns CDR1 LGHDT and CDR2 YNNKEL (reference sequence). The ends lost 0 bases at V and 2 bases at J; junction bases unmatched: 5. CDR3 in DNA: TGTGCCAGCAGCCAAGAATGGGGACAGAACACAGATACGCAGTATTTT. Protein sequence: CASSQEWGQNTDTQYF.

CDR3 protein: CASSDAGGWNEQFF. The CDR3 nucleotides read TGTGCCAGTAGTGACGCAGGGGGCTGGAATGAGCAGTTCTTC. The chain employs TRBV19 and TRBJ2-1; 8 nucleotides line up with TRBD1. The germline V gene encodes CDR1 LNHDA and CDR2 SQIVND (reference sequence). CDR3 length: 14 residues. Trimming at V came to 5 bases and at J to 7 bases, leaving 7 bases not matched to a gene.

The chain employs TRBV27 and TRBJ1-1; no firm D call. V was shortened by 5 bases and J by 4 bases, with 11 bases between the two germline ends. The CDR3 consists of 13 residues. From germline, CDR1 is MNHEY and CDR2 SMNVEV (reference sequence). Written as DNA, the CDR3 is TGTGCCAGCAGTCATGGGCCCGGCACTGAAGCTTTCTTT. It codes for CASSHGPGTEAFF.

This chain links TRBV5-1 with TRBJ2-7, with D unclear. This CDR3 is built from 13 residues. The V end was cut by 0 bases, the J end by 4 bases, with 8 bases between. Germline V CDR1 and CDR2: SGHRS, YFSETQ. The CDR3 DNA reads TGCGCCAGCAGCTTGGACATTCTTTACGAGCAGTACTTC. It is translated as CASSLDILYEQYF.

V usage is TRBV6-1 and J usage is TRBJ1-4, with unresolved D. The CDR3 is 14 residues long. CDR1 is MNHNS, CDR2 SASEGT, per germline. V was shortened by 2 bases and J by 4 bases, with 8 bases between the two germline ends. CDR3 nucleotide sequence: TGTGCCAGCAGTGAAAAAGGCCTTAATGAAAAACTGTTTTTT. Its protein product is CASSEKGLNEKLFF.

The genes are TRBV6-1 and TRBJ1-3; the match to TRBD1 covers 8 bases. Germline values: CDR1 MNHNS, CDR2 SASEGT. V was pared by 2 bases and J by 2 bases, with 11 bases of the junction left unmatched. The CDR3 has 18 residues. CDR3 in DNA: TGTGCCAGCAGTGAATCAGGGGGCGGTACAGGGACTGGAAACACCATATATTTT. Protein sequence: CASSESGGGTGTGNTIYF.

The CDR3 DNA is TGTGCCAGCAGCTTGGGAAGCGGCAGCTCCTACGAGCAGTACTTC. It codes for CASSLGSGSSYEQYF. The V call is TRBV5-6, the J call TRBJ2-7, with D tentatively TRBD2 (5 bases). Germline values: CDR1 SGHDT, CDR2 YYEEEE. V lost 0 bases, J lost 0 bases, and 10 bases lay in between. This CDR3 has 15 amino acids.

The chain couples TRBV29-1 to TRBJ1-1; tentatively, D is TRBD1 (6 bases). Trimming removed 6 bases from V and 0 bases from J, with 11 bases in between. Per germline, CDR1 SQVTM and CDR2 ANQGSEA. There are 13 residues in the CDR3. In DNA, the CDR3 is TGCAGCGTCTCGGGACACCTGAACACTGAAGCTTTCTTT. Its translation: CSVSGHLNTEAFF.

V and J are TRBV18 and TRBJ2-7, with D possibly matching TRBD1 (6 bases). CDR3 length: 15 amino acids. Per germline, CDR1 KGHSH and CDR2 LQKENI. V dropped 3 bases and J dropped 0 bases, with 12 bases sitting between them. The CDR3, as DNA: TGTGCCAGCTCACCGACGGGACACTACTCCTACGAGCAGTACTTC. Amino acids: CASSPTGHYSYEQYF.

The chain has TRBV4-3 and TRBJ1-4; 8 positions agree with TRBD1. Germline CDR1 LGHNA, CDR2 YSLEER. CDR3 length equals 16 residues. J lost 8 bases, V lost 0 bases, and 8 bases had no gene match. DNA for the CDR3: TGCGCCAGCAGCCAAGACTACAGGGGGGGGGTGGAAAAACTGTTTTTT. Its translation is CASSQDYRGGVEKLFF.

Details on this clone: This sample also contains other DNA sequences that code for the same CDR3. The chain employs TRBV12-3 or TRBV12-4 and TRBJ2-3; the D is unclear. Trimming took off 6 bases at V and 3 bases at J, with 4 bases between the two ends. This CDR3 is 11 amino acids long. Written as DNA, the CDR3 is TGTGCCAGCAGCCTTACAGATACGCAGTATTTT. Translated, it gives CASSLTDTQYF.

The chain links TRBV19 to TRBJ1-1; a weak D match, TRBD1 (6 bases). Deletions cut 6 bases from V and 11 bases from J, with 22 bases between. There are 14 residues in the CDR3. Germline CDR1 LNHDA, CDR2 SQIVND (reference sequence). CDR3 nucleotide sequence: TGTGCCAGTAGGACCGACCAGGGGCGGGGTGGCGCTTTCTTT. Amino acids: CASRTDQGRGGAFF.

A word on this clone: One junction end disagrees with the germline gene, perhaps due to a read error. Other nucleotide sequences from this sample produce the same CDR3. CDR3 region: CASLVGGANYGYTF. CDR3 coding DNA: TGTGCCTCACTGGTGGGGGGGGCGAACTATGGCTACACTTTC. V is TRBV24-1 and J is TRBJ1-2; TRBD1 might be the D (6 bases). Per the germline V gene, CDR1 is KGHDR and CDR2 is SFDVKD. CDR3 length: 14 residues.

This clone was found once. The chain couples TRBV25-1 to TRBJ1-2; D remains unclear. V lost 7 bases to trimming and J lost 8 bases, with 14 bases between them. The CDR3 loop spans 12 amino acids. CDR1 and CDR2 from the germline V gene are MGHDK and SYGVNS. In nucleotides, the CDR3 is TGTGCCAGCACCCAAGGACTCTTCGGCTACACCTTC. As protein: CASTQGLFGYTF.